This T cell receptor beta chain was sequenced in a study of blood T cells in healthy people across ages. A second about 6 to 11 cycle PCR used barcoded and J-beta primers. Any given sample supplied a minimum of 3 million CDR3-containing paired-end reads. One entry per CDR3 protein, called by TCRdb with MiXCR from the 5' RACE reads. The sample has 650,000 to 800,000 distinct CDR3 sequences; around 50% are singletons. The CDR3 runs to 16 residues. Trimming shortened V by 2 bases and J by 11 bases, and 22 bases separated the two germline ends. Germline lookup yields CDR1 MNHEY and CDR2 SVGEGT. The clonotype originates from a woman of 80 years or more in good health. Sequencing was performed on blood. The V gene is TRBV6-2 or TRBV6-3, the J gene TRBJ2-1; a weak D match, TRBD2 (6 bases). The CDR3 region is CASSYALQGGMRKQFF. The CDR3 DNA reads TGTGCCAGCAGTTACGCCCTCCAGGGCGGGATGAGGAAGCAGTTCTTC.